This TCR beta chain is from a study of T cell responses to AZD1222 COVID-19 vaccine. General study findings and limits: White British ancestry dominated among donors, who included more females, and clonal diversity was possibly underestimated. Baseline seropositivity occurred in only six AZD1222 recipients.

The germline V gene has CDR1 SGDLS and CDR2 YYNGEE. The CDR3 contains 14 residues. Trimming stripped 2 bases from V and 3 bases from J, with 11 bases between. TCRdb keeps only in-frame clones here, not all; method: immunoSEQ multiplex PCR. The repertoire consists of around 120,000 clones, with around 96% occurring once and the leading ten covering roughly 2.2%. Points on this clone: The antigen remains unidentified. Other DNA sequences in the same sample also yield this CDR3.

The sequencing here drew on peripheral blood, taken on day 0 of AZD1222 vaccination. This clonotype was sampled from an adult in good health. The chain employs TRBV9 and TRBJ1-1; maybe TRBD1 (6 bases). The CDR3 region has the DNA TGTGCCAGCAGCGTGCAGGGGCGGGACACTGAAGCTTTCTTT. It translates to CASSVQGRDTEAFF.